The 16 T cell receptor beta chains below were found in one sample sequenced in a study of identifying expanded T cells in peripheral blood. Profiling relied on immunoSEQ multiplex PCR, and the TCRdb table lists in-frame clones only, not all of them. Among 50,000 to 70,000 clones listed, about 90% were seen once. Sequences were obtained from blood. The receptor source for this set is a person aged 18 to 75 in good health.

The genes are TRBV19 and TRBJ2-7; TRBD1 agrees at 8 bases. Germline CDR1 and CDR2: LNHDA and SQIVND (reference sequence). The CDR3 totals 16 residues. V gave up 4 bases and J gave up 2 bases; unmatched junction bases: 10. The CDR3 reads CASSTYRQGSPYEQYF. CDR3 coding DNA: TGTGCCAGTAGTACCTACAGACAGGGGTCTCCCTACGAGCAGTACTTC.

The chain carries TRBV6-5 and TRBJ1-1; D unclear. With 5 bases removed from V and 6 bases from J, the gap between germline ends came to 13 bases. There are 13 residues in the CDR3. Germline CDR1 MNHEY, CDR2 SVGAGI. CDR3 DNA sequence: TGTGCCAGCAGTCCCGCCTTGAAGGCTGAAGCTTTCTTT. Residues: CASSPALKAEAFF.

This clone was counted once. The V and J genes are TRBV7-9 and TRBJ1-2, with D perhaps TRBD1 (5 bases). The germline V gene has CDR1 SEHNR and CDR2 FQNEAQ (reference sequence). Trimming took off 5 bases at V and 4 bases at J, with 11 bases between the two ends. This CDR3 is built from 13 residues. The chain's CDR3 is CASSPRGSYGYTF. The CDR3 DNA sequence: TGTGCCAGCAGCCCGCGGGGCAGCTATGGCTACACCTTC.

The V and J genes are TRBV5-6 and TRBJ2-3, with a weak D call TRBD1 (5 bases). The V gene lost 3 bases and the J gene lost 8 bases, with 10 bases spanning the gap. The CDR3 extends over 12 amino acids. Germline CDR1 reads SGHDT; CDR2 reads YYEEEE. CDR3 sequence: CASSSSGPTQYF. The CDR3 DNA follows: TGTGCCAGCAGCTCATCAGGGCCTACGCAGTATTTT.

This chain connects TRBV18 to TRBJ1-5; a weak D match, TRBD1 (5 bases). Germline lookup yields CDR1 KGHSH and CDR2 LQKENI. The CDR3 is made up of 13 amino acids. The V and J ends lost 3 bases and 3 bases respectively, with 6 bases between them. Here the CDR3 reads CASSPTDNQPQHF. The CDR3 DNA is TGTGCCAGCTCACCGACAGACAATCAGCCCCAGCATTTT. The full variable domain, completed using reference TRBV18 and TRBJ1-5, is NAGVMQNPRHLVRRRGQEARLRCSPMKGHSHVYWYRQLPEEGLKFMVYLQKENIIDESGMPKERFSAEFPKEGPSILRIQQVVRGDSAAYFCASSPTDNQPQHFGDGTRLSIL.

The chain uses TRBV19 and TRBJ2-2; D call uncertain. Trimming took 4 bases from V and 5 from J, leaving 11 bases between them. Germline V gene lookup returns CDR1 LNHDA and CDR2 SQIVND (reference sequence). The CDR3 loop spans 14 amino acids. This CDR3 reads CASSSLVGTGELFF. The CDR3 region has the DNA TGTGCCAGTAGTAGCCTAGTCGGGACCGGGGAGCTGTTTTTT.

V gene TRBV7-9 combines with J gene TRBJ1-6; tentatively, D is TRBD1 (5 bases). This CDR3 has 16 amino acids. Trimming took 2 bases from V and 7 from J, leaving 15 bases between them. Per the germline V gene, CDR1 is SEHNR and CDR2 is FQNEAQ (reference sequence). The CDR3, as DNA: TGTGCCAGCAGCTTAAGGTCGCCGGGACCCAATTCACCCCTCCACTTT. Its translation: CASSLRSPGPNSPLHF. Using reference TRBV7-9 and TRBJ1-6 for the parts outside the CDR3, the full variable domain is DTGVSQNPRHKITKRGQNVTFRCDPISEHNRLYWYRQTLGQGPEFLTYFQNEAQLEKSRLLSDRFSAERPKGSFSTLEIQRTEQGDSAMYLCASSLRSPGPNSPLHFGNGTRLTVT.

The chain employs TRBV25-1 and TRBJ1-1; D unresolved. Between the trimmed V and J ends, which lost 1 base and 6 bases, there was a span of 9 bases. Germline CDR1 and CDR2: MGHDK and SYGVNS. The CDR3 is made up of 13 amino acids. The CDR3 loop reads CASSEFEWAEAFF. CDR3 nucleotides: TGTGCCAGCAGTGAATTTGAATGGGCTGAAGCTTTCTTT. Combining the CDR3 with reference TRBV25-1 and TRBJ1-1 gives the whole variable domain EADIYQTPRYLVIGTGKKITLECSQTMGHDKMYWYQQDPGMELHLIHYSYGVNSTEKGDLSSESTVSRIRTEHFPLTLESARPSHTSQYLCASSEFEWAEAFFGQGTRLTVV.

V usage is TRBV7-9 and J usage is TRBJ1-5; D is unresolved. CDR1 is SEHNR and CDR2 is FQNEAQ in the germline V gene (reference sequence). The length of the CDR3 is 13 residues. The ends were cut back, 1 base at V and 4 bases at J, with 5 bases in the middle. CDR3 amino acids: CASSLGLNQPQHF. For the CDR3, the DNA is TGTGCCAGCAGCTTAGGGCTGAATCAGCCCCAGCATTTT.

The V call is TRBV6-5, the J call TRBJ2-3; D is possibly TRBD2 (6 bases). Germline-derived CDR1 and CDR2 are MNHEY and SVGAGI. V lost 10 bases and J 0 bases, leaving 17 bases between the germline ends. This CDR3 spans 15 amino acids. CDR3: CATNSGRTSTDTQYF. DNA for the CDR3: TGTGCCACCAATTCAGGGAGGACTAGCACAGATACGCAGTATTTT.

The gene calls are TRBV28 and TRBJ2-7, with TRBD1 matching over 9 bases. Germline V lookup: CDR1 MDHEN, CDR2 SYDVKM. CDR3 size: 15 residues. V was pared by 3 bases and J by 2 bases, with 5 bases of the junction left unmatched. CDR3 protein: CASSFGDRVAYEQYF. DNA for the CDR3: TGTGCCAGCAGTTTCGGGGACAGGGTTGCCTACGAGCAGTACTTC.

The CDR3 reads CASSLWAGTGHEKLFF. The CDR3 nucleotides are TGTGCCAGCAGTTTATGGGCCGGGACGGGGCATGAAAAACTGTTTTTT. V and J are TRBV28 and TRBJ1-4; maybe TRBD1 (5 bases). The CDR3 has 16 amino acids. Trimming removed 0 bases from V and 6 bases from J, with 14 bases in between. CDR1 is MDHEN, CDR2 SYDVKM, per germline.

This clone has just a few counts. The gene calls are TRBV6-4 and TRBJ2-3; TRBD2 might be the D (5 bases). V lost 4 bases and J 0 bases, leaving 5 bases between the germline ends. The CDR3 runs to 13 residues. Germline V gives CDR1 MRHNA, CDR2 SNTAGT. The CDR3 spells CASSGGSTDTQYF. The CDR3 coding sequence is TGTGCCAGCAGTGGCGGGAGCACAGATACGCAGTATTTT.

This chain links TRBV2 with TRBJ2-7; D gene uncertain. Looked up from germline, CDR1 is SNHLY and CDR2 is FYNNEI. The V end lost 8 bases, the J end lost 0 bases, and 8 bases lay between the germline ends. The CDR3 sequence is 12 residues long. The CDR3 spells CASSTASYEQYF. CDR3 bases: TGTGCCAGCTCCACAGCCTCCTACGAGCAGTACTTC.

The chain couples TRBV5-8 to TRBJ2-3, with D maybe TRBD1 (5 bases). The CDR3 has 16 residues. Trimming stripped 4 bases from V and 1 base from J, with 16 bases between. Germline V gene data show CDR1 as SGHTS and CDR2 as YDEGEE. The CDR3 DNA is TGTGCCAGCAGCCCGAGACAGTCCGATCGCACAGATACGCAGTATTTT. Translated, it gives CASSPRQSDRTDTQYF.

This rearrangement joins TRBV28 to TRBJ1-4, with TRBD1 matching over 8 bases. With V trimmed by 7 bases and J by 4 bases, 5 bases remained unmatched. The CDR3 loop spans 14 amino acids. Germline assignment: CDR1 MDHEN and CDR2 SYDVKM. CDR3 in DNA: TGTGCCAGCAACACACAGGGGGATAATGAAAAACTGTTTTTT. Translating gives CASNTQGDNEKLFF.